Included here is one T cell receptor (beta chain) sequence, with context. The data originate from a study of shared clonotypes between healthy human individuals. Trimming removed 6 bases from V and 3 bases from J; junction bases left unmatched: 7. The CDR3 runs 14 residues. Per germline, CDR1 SNHLY and CDR2 FYNNEI. Sequenced by immunoSEQ multiplex PCR; TCRdb stores in-frame clones only, minus some. The table has 2 million to 2.5 million clones, around 93% seen once. The sequenced material came from naive CD4+ T cells from PBMCs. Specified subset: CD45RA+ positively selected. V gene TRBV2 combines with J gene TRBJ2-5, with 7 bases that match TRBD1. The TCR comes from a man aged 18 to 29 in good health. Some clones in this sample may be carry-over from other donors' samples. CDR3 region: CASSRGTAKETQYF. CDR3 DNA sequence: TGTGCCAGCAGCAGAGGGACAGCTAAAGAGACCCAGTACTTC.